What follows are 2 T cell receptor beta chains derived from one specimen sequenced in a study of T cell changes during pregnancy in multiple sclerosis. Assay used: immunoSEQ multiplex PCR; TCRdb lists only in-frame clones, some missing. The top ten clones hold about 9.8% of a sample with about 46,000 clones, 75% to 95% of them seen once. This sample comprised CD8+ T cells from peripheral blood mononuclear cells, obtained after pregnancy. All receptors come from a female donor with multiple sclerosis, enrolled in a pregnancy study.

By sample fraction, this clone is medium-sized (0.01 to 0.1%). V gene TRBV6-4 combines with J gene TRBJ2-1; a weak D match, TRBD2 (6 bases). V shed 2 bases and J shed 7 bases, with 12 bases lying between them. The CDR3 has 14 amino acids. Per germline, CDR1 MRHNA and CDR2 SNTAGT. CDR3 protein: CASSDVREPNEQFF. The DNA for the CDR3 is TGTGCCAGCAGTGACGTGCGGGAACCGAATGAGCAGTTCTTC.

This rearrangement joins TRBV4-1 to TRBJ2-7; no definite D call. The CDR3 has 13 residues. Germline assignment: CDR1 MGHRA and CDR2 YSYEKL. The germline V and J ends were trimmed by 1 base and 1 base, with 5 bases remaining between them. CDR3 DNA sequence: TGCGCCAGCAGCCAAGCAATGTCCTACGAGCAGTACTTC. Protein product: CASSQAMSYEQYF.